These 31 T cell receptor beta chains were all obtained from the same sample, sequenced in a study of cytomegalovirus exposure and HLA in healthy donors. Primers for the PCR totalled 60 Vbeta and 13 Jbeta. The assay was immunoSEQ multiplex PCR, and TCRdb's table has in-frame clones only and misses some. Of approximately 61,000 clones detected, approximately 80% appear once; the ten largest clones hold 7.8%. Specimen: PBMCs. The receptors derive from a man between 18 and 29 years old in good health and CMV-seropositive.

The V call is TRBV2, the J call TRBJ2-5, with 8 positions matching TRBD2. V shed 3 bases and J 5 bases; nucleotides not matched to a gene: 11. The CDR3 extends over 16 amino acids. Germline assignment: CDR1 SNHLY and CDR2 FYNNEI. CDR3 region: CASSDGRGGQSETQYF. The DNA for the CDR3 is TGTGCCAGCAGTGACGGGAGGGGGGGGCAGTCGGAGACCCAGTACTTC.

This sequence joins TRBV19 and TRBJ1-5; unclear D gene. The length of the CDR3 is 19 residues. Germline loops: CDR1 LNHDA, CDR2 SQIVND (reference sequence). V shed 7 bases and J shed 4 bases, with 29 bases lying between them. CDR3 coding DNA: TGTGCCAGTACCCTCTCCCTCGGGAACTTTCTGTCCCTTAATCAGCCCCAGCATTTT. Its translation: CASTLSLGNFLSLNQPQHF.

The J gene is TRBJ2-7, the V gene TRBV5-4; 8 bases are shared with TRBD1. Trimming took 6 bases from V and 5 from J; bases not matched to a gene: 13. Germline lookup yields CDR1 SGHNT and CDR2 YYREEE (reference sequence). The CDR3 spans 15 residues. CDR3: CASTLGQGNVDEQYF. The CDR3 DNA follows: TGTGCCAGCACCCTAGGACAGGGTAATGTGGACGAGCAGTACTTC.

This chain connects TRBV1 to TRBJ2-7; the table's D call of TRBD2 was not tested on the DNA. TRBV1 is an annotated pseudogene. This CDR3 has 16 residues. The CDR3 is CTSSQGVTSGAYEQYF. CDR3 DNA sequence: TGCACCAGCAGCCAAGGTGTGACTAGCGGGGCCTACGAGCAGTACTTC.

The CDR3 DNA follows: TGTGCCTGGAGTTTCGGACTAGCGGGGCCAGATACGCAGTATTTT. It encodes CAWSFGLAGPDTQYF. V and J are TRBV30 and TRBJ2-3, with 12 nucleotides matching TRBD2. The J segment lost 4 bases and the V segment lost 2 bases, leaving 4 bases of the junction unmatched. CDR1 and CDR2 (germline): GTSNPN, SVGIG (reference sequence). The CDR3 loop spans 15 amino acids.

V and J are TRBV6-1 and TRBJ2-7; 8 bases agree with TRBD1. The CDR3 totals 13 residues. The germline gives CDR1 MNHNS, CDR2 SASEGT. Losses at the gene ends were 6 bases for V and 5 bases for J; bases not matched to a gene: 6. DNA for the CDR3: TGTGCCAGCAGGGGTACAGGGGGGCACGAGCAGTACTTC. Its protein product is CASRGTGGHEQYF.

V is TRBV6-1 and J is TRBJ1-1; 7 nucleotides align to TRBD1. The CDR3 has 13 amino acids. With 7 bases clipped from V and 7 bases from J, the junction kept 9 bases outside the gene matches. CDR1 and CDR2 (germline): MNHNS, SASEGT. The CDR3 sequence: CASKFQGVVEAFF. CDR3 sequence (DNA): TGTGCCAGCAAGTTTCAGGGGGTGGTTGAAGCTTTCTTT.

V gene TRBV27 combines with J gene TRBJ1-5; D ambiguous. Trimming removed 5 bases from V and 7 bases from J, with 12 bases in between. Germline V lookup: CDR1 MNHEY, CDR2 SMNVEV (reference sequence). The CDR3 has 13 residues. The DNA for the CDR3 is TGTGCCAGCAGTCAGACGGGAGAGCAGCCCCAGCATTTT. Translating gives CASSQTGEQPQHF.

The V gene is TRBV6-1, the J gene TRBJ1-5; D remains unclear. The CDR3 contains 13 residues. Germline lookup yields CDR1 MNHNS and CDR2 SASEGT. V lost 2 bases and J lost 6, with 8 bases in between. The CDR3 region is CASSEMRGQPQHF. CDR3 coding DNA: TGTGCCAGCAGTGAAATGCGGGGTCAGCCCCAGCATTTT.

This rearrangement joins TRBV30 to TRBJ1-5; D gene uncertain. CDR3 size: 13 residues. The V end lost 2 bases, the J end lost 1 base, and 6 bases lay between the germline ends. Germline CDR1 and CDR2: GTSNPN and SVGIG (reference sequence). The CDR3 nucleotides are TGTGCCTGGAGTAAGGAGAGCAATCAGCCCCAGCATTTT. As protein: CAWSKESNQPQHF.

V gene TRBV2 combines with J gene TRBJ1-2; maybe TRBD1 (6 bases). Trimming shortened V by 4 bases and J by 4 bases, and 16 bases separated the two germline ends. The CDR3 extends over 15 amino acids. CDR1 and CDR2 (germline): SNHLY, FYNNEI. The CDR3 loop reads CASSGRQGNFYGYTF. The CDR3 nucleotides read TGTGCCAGCAGTGGGCGCCAGGGGAACTTCTATGGCTACACCTTC.

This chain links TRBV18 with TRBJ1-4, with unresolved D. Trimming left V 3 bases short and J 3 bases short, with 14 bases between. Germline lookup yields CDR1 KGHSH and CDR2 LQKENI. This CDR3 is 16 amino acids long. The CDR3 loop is CASSPQKRASNEKLFF. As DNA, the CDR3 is TGTGCCAGCTCACCGCAGAAGAGGGCCTCTAATGAAAAACTGTTTTTT.

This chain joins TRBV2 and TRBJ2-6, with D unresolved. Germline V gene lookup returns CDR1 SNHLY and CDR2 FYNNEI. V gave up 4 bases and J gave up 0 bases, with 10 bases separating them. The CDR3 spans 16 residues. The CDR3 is CASSGASRSGANVLTF. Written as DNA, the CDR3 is TGTGCCAGCAGTGGTGCCTCGCGCTCTGGGGCCAACGTCCTGACTTTC.

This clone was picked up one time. CDR3 nucleotide sequence: TGTGCCAGCAGCCCGGGTGAGGGGACCCAGTACTTC. Protein sequence: CASSPGEGTQYF. The chain couples TRBV6-6 to TRBJ2-5; D is perhaps TRBD2 (5 bases). Trimming took off 6 bases at V and 7 bases at J, with 12 bases between the two ends. The CDR3 covers 12 residues. Germline assignment: CDR1 MNHNY and CDR2 SVGAGI (reference sequence).

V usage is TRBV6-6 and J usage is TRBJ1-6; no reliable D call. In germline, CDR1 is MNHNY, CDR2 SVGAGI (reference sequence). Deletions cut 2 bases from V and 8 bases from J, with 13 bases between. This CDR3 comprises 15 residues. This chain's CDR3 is CASSYGRAADSPLHF. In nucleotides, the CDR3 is TGTGCCAGCAGTTACGGGAGGGCGGCGGATTCACCCCTCCACTTT.

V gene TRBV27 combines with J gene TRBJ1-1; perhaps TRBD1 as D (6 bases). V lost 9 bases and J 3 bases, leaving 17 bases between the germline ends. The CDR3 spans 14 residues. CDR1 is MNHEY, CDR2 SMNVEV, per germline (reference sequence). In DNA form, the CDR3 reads TGTGCCAGTAAACAGGGACGGTTCGACACTGAAGCTTTCTTT. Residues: CASKQGRFDTEAFF.

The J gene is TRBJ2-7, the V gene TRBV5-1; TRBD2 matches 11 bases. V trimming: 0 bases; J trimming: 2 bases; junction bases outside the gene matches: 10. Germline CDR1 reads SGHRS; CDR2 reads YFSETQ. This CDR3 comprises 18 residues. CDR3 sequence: CASSLDGSGRAFPYEQYF. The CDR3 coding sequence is TGCGCCAGCAGCTTGGACGGTAGCGGGAGGGCTTTCCCCTACGAGCAGTACTTC.

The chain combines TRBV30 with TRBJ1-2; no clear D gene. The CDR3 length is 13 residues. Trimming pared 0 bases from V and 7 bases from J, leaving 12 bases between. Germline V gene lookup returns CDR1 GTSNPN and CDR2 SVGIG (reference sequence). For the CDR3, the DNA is TGTGCCTGGAGTGTTTTAGCATTGGGTGGCTACACCTTC. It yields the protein CAWSVLALGGYTF.

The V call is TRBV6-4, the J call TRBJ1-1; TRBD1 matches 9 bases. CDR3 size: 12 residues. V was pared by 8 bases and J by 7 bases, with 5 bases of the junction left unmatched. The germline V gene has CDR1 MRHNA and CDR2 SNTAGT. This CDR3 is CASQGQGGEAFF. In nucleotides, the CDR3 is TGTGCCAGCCAGGGACAGGGCGGTGAAGCTTTCTTT.

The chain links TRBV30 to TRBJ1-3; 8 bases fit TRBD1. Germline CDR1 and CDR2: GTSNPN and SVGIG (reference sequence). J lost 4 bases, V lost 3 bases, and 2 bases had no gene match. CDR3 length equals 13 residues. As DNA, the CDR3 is TGTGCCTGGAGGGACAGGGAAGGAAACACCATATATTTT. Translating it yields CAWRDREGNTIYF. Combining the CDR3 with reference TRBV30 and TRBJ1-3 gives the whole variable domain SQTIHQWPATLVQPVGSPLSLECTVEGTSNPNLYWYRQAAGRGLQLLFYSVGIGQISSEVPQNLSASRPQDRQFILSSKKLLLSDSGFYLCAWRDREGNTIYFGEGSWLTVV.

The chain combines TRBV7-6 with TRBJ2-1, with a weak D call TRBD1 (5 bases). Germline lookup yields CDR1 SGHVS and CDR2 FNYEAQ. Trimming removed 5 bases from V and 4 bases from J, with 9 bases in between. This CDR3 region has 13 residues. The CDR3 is CASSPTVYNEQFF. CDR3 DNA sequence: TGTGCCAGCAGCCCGACAGTTTACAATGAGCAGTTCTTC. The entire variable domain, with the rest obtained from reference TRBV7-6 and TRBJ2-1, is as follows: GAGVSQSPRYKVTKRGQDVALRCDPISGHVSLYWYRQALGQGPEFLTYFNYEAQQDKSGLPNDRFSAERPEGSISTLTIQRTEQRDSAMYRCASSPTVYNEQFFGPGTRLTVL.

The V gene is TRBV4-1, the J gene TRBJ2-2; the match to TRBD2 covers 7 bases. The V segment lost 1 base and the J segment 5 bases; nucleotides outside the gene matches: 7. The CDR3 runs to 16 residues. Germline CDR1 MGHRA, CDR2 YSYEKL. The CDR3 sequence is CASSQGSGDWTGELFF. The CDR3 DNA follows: TGCGCCAGCAGCCAAGGAAGCGGGGACTGGACCGGGGAGCTGTTTTTT.

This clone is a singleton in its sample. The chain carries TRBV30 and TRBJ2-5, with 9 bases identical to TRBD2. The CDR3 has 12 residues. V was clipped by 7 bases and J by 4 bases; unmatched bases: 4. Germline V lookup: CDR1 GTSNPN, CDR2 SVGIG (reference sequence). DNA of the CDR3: TGTGCCTCCTCGACTAGCGGAGAGACCCAGTACTTC. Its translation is CASSTSGETQYF.

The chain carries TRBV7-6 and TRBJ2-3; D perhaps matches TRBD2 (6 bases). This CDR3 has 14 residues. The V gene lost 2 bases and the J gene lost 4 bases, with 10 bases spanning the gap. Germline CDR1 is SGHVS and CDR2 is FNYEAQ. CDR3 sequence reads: CASSLWDSPDTQYF. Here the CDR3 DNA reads TGTGCCAGCAGCTTATGGGACTCACCAGATACGCAGTATTTT. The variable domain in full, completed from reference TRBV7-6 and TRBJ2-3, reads GAGVSQSPRYKVTKRGQDVALRCDPISGHVSLYWYRQALGQGPEFLTYFNYEAQQDKSGLPNDRFSAERPEGSISTLTIQRTEQRDSAMYRCASSLWDSPDTQYFGPGTRLTVL.

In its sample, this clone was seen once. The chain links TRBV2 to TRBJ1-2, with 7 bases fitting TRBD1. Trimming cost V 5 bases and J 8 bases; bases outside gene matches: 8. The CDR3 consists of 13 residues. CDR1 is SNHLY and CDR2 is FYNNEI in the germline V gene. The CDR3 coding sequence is TGTGCCAGCAGTCGTCGGGACAGCTCCGGCTACACCTTC. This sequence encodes CASSRRDSSGYTF. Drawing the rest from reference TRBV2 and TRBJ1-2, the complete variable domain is EPEVTQTPSHQVTQMGQEVILRCVPISNHLYFYWYRQILGQKVEFLVSFYNNEISEKSEIFDDQFSVERPDGSNFTLKIRSTKLEDSAMYFCASSRRDSSGYTFGSGTRLTVV.

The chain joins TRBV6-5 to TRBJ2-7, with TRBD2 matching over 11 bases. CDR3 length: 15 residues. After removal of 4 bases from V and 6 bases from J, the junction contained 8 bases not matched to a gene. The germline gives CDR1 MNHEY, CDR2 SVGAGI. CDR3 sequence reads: CASSSLAGEVSEQYF. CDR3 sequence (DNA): TGTGCCAGCAGTTCACTAGCGGGAGAGGTGAGCGAGCAGTACTTC.

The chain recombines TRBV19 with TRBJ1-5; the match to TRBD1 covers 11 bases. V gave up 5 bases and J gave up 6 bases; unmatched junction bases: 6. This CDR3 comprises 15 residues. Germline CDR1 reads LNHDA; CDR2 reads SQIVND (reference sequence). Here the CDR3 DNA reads TGTGCCAGTAGTTCCAGGACAGGGGGCGGTCAGCCCCAGCATTTT. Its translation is CASSSRTGGGQPQHF. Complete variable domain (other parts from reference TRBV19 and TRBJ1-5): DGGITQSPKYLFRKEGQNVTLSCEQNLNHDAMYWYRQDPGQGLRLIYYSQIVNDFQKGDIAEGYSVSREKKESFPLTVTSAQKNPTAFYLCASSSRTGGGQPQHFGDGTRLSIL.

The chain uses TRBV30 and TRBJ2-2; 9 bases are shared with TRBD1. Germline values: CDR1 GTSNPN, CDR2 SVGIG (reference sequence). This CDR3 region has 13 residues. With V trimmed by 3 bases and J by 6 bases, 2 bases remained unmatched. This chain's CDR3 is CAWRDRGAGELFF. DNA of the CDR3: TGTGCCTGGAGGGACAGGGGCGCCGGGGAGCTGTTTTTT.

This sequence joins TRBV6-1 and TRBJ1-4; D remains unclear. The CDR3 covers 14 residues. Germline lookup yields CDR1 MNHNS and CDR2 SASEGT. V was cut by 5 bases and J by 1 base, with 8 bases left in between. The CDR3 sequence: CASSRTVTNEKLFF. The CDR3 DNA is TGTGCCAGCAGTAGAACAGTAACTAATGAAAAACTGTTTTTT.

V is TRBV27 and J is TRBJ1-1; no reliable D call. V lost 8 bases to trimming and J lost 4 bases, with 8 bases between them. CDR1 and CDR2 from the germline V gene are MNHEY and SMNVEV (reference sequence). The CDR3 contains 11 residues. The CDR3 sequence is CASGTVTEAFF. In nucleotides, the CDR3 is TGTGCCAGCGGTACAGTCACTGAAGCTTTCTTT.

The CDR3 is CAISESEFSSPLHF. As DNA, the CDR3 is TGTGCCATCAGTGAGTCGGAGTTTAGTTCACCCCTCCACTTT. The V gene is TRBV10-3, the J gene TRBJ1-6; D gene uncertain. Germline V gene data show CDR1 as ENHRY and CDR2 as SYGVKD. The CDR3 runs 14 residues. The V end was cut by 0 bases, the J end by 9 bases, with 9 bases between.